The 26 T cell receptor delta chains reported below all come from one sample, sequenced in a study of Vδ1+ human thymocytes. Study-level findings and limits: Thymic TRG and TRD repertoires appeared highly polyclonal.

Their specific antigens are unknown. RNA was extracted from the cells and then reverse transcribed. Multiplex PCR used pooled V-gene forward primers and a constant-region reverse primer to amplify CDR3s. TCRdb reanalysed the multiplex PCR reads via CATT. The repertoire holds roughly 25,000 delta-chain clones, with roughly 6.7% as singletons. The sample consisted of Vdelta1+ gamma-delta thymocytes from the thymus. Regarding subset: FACS-sorted CD3+ TCRalphabeta- TCRVdelta1+ TCRVdelta2- thymocytes. The receptors shown here come from a girl under three years old who had congenital heart surgery.

The rearrangement joins TRDV1 to TRDJ1, with 8 bases aligning to TRDD3. CDR1 is TSWWSYY and CDR2 is QGS in the germline V gene. The CDR3 totals 20 residues. V gave up 5 bases and J gave up 2 bases; unmatched junction bases: 22. CDR3 sequence: CALGTEGATLSGGYTDKLIF. CDR3 nucleotides: TGTGCTCTTGGGACAGAGGGGGCTACGTTGTCCGGGGGATATACCGATAAACTCATCTTT.

The sample holds a few counts of this clone. This chain connects TRDV1 to TRDJ1; TRDD3 might be the D (6 bases). This CDR3 has 21 residues. Trimming removed 3 bases at V and 0 bases at J, with 29 bases between. The V gene's germline CDR1 is TSWWSYY and CDR2 QGS. CDR3 bases: TGTGCTCTTGGGGAGGCGCTACATTCCCTTGGGGGGGCCCGGTACACCGATAAACTCATCTTT. It yields the protein CALGEALHSLGGARYTDKLIF.

The V call is TRDV2, the J call TRDJ2, with 8 bases identical to TRDD3. V gave up 0 bases and J gave up 0 bases; unmatched junction bases: 53. The germline V gene encodes CDR1 GEAIGNYY and CDR2 EKD. CDR3 length equals 33 residues. DNA of the CDR3: TGTGCCTGTGACACCTCGAATCCTGAAGACGTGGGGGATCTTAGCAAGGTTTTTCGTAATGATGCCTGTGGTAGTGCTTTGACAGCACAACTCTTCTTT. It specifies CACDTSNPEDVGDLSKVFRNDACGSALTAQLFF.

A remark on this clone: The identical CDR3 is also encoded by other nucleotide sequences in the sample. V and J are TRDV1 and TRDJ1, with 9 bases matching TRDD3. From germline, CDR1 is TSWWSYY and CDR2 QGS. CDR3 length: 18 residues. V dropped 1 base and J dropped 4; count of bases not matched to a gene: 13. The CDR3 sequence: CALGEQFHPLGDGDKLIF. The CDR3 DNA reads TGTGCTCTTGGGGAACAATTTCACCCACTGGGGGACGGCGATAAACTCATCTTT.

The rearrangement uses TRDV1 and TRDJ1, with 7 positions matching TRDD3. The CDR3 has 14 amino acids. Per germline, CDR1 TSWWSYY and CDR2 QGS. Trimming took 4 bases from V and 4 from J; bases not matched to a gene: 6. The CDR3 nucleotides read TGTGCTCTTGGGGCTTCGGGGGGGATCGATAAACTCATCTTT. Its protein is CALGASGGIDKLIF.

In this sample, this clone turned up a few times. Just one base apart from a much larger clone, this may be a read error. This sample also contains other DNA sequences that code for the same CDR3. The chain uses TRAV29/DV5 and TRDJ3, with 9 positions matching TRDD3. The length of the CDR3 is 19 residues. Germline-derived CDR1 and CDR2 are NSMFDY and ISSIKDK. CDR3 amino acids: CAAGDTQFLMTWDTRQMFF. CDR3 nucleotides: TGCGCGGCCGGGGATACGCAATTTCTTATGACCTGGGACACCCGACAGATGTTTTTC.

This chain connects TRDV1 to TRDJ1; 9 nucleotides match TRDD3. The J gene was missing in TCRdb and was found by matching the end of the DNA to germline. The V gene end was trimmed by 7 bases and the J gene end by 1 base; junction bases not matched to a gene: 28. This CDR3 contains 22 residues. Looked up from germline, CDR1 is TSWWSYY and CDR2 is QGS. The CDR3 nucleotides are TGTGCTCTTGAACCAGGAAGAGCAAATCACGGCGGGGGATACCGTCGCACCGATAAACTCATCTTT. The encoded protein is CALEPGRANHGGGYRRTDKLIF.

A few counts support this clone. The chain joins TRDV1 to TRDJ1, with D tentatively TRDD3 (6 bases). The CDR3 totals 20 residues. Germline CDR1 and CDR2: TSWWSYY and QGS. V was shortened by 0 bases and J by 0 bases, with 23 bases between the two germline ends. The CDR3 nucleotides read TGTGCTCTTGGGGAACTATGTCGACCTCCTGGGGACTTGTACACCGATAAACTCATCTTT. This gives the protein CALGELCRPPGDLYTDKLIF.

This clone was observed a handful of times. The rearrangement links TRDV1 to TRDJ1, with no clear D. The ends were cut back, 4 bases at V and 8 bases at J, with 8 bases in the middle. The germline V gene encodes CDR1 TSWWSYY and CDR2 QGS. There are 11 residues in the CDR3. CDR3 coding DNA: TGTGCTCTTGGGGGACGGCTGAAACTCATCTTT. It specifies CALGGRLKLIF.

This clone was found a few times. The rearrangement uses TRDV1 and TRDJ1, with 10 bases lining up with TRDD3. V shed 2 bases, J shed 7 bases, and the junction held 7 bases outside the gene matches. Germline CDR1 reads TSWWSYY; CDR2 reads QGS. This CDR3 region has 15 residues. The CDR3 reads CALGELGDTQGKLIF. CDR3 coding DNA: TGTGCTCTTGGGGAATTGGGGGATACTCAGGGTAAACTCATCTTT.

The chain has TRDV1 and TRDJ1; TRDD3 agrees at 7 bases. The CDR3 length is 18 residues. The germline gives CDR1 TSWWSYY, CDR2 QGS. Trimming at V came to 0 bases and at J to 1 base, leaving 11 bases not matched to a gene. The CDR3 sequence: CALGELHILGMCTDKLIF. In DNA, the CDR3 is TGTGCTCTTGGGGAACTACATATACTGGGGATGTGCACCGATAAACTCATCTTT.

The chain has TRDV1 and TRDJ1; the D call may be TRDD2 or TRDD3 (6 bases each). V was pared by 8 bases and J by 0 bases, with 31 bases between. Per the germline V gene, CDR1 is TSWWSYY and CDR2 is QGS. The CDR3 is made up of 20 amino acids. CDR3: CALRPPFPLTWGPYTDKLIF. The DNA for the CDR3 is TGTGCTCTTCGACCCCCCTTCCCCCTTACTTGGGGGCCCTACACCGATAAACTCATCTTT.

The genes are TRDV1 and TRDJ1; D may be TRDD2 or TRDD3 (5 bases each). With 0 bases removed from V and 0 bases from J, the gap between germline ends came to 32 bases. The germline V gene has CDR1 TSWWSYY and CDR2 QGS. The CDR3 has 23 amino acids. Written as DNA, the CDR3 is TGTGCTCTTGGGGAACTGTACCGTCTTCATAAAGTCGGGGGGCTTTCCTACACCGATAAACTCATCTTT. Translation gives CALGELYRLHKVGGLSYTDKLIF.

The chain uses TRDV1 and TRDJ1; 9 bases agree with TRDD3. This CDR3 contains 18 residues. Germline CDR1 is TSWWSYY and CDR2 is QGS. V lost 0 bases and J lost 5; bases outside the gene matches: 13. The CDR3 DNA follows: TGTGCTCTTGGGGAACTTGGGGGGGATACACGCGTGAGGGATAAACTCATCTTT. Residues: CALGELGGDTRVRDKLIF.

Only a few counts were recorded for this clone. The rearrangement joins TRDV1 to TRDJ1; D is possibly TRDD2 (8 bases). Trimming removed 4 bases at V and 0 bases at J, with 30 bases between. The CDR3 spans 21 residues. Germline assignment: CDR1 TSWWSYY and CDR2 QGS. The CDR3 here is CALGVPSYKVWGSLYTDKLIF. As DNA, the CDR3 is TGTGCTCTTGGGGTGCCTTCCTATAAAGTCTGGGGGTCCCTGTACACCGATAAACTCATCTTT.

The sample holds a few counts of this clone. V is TRDV1 and J is TRDJ1; D uncertain. Trimming shortened V by 2 bases and J by 8 bases, and 9 bases separated the two germline ends. CDR1 and CDR2 from the germline V gene are TSWWSYY and QGS. The CDR3 has 12 residues. The CDR3 DNA reads TGTGCTCTTGGGGAAAACAATCCCAAACTCATCTTT. It translates to CALGENNPKLIF.

This chain uses TRDV1 with TRDJ1, with D uncertain. This CDR3 spans 17 amino acids. Germline-derived CDR1 and CDR2 are TSWWSYY and QGS. V gave up 3 bases and J gave up 2 bases, with 19 bases separating them. The DNA for the CDR3 is TGTGCTCTTGGGGACCACCGAGGGCGCCCACTTACCGATAAACTCATCTTT. It codes for CALGDHRGRPLTDKLIF.

This sequence joins TRDV1 and TRDJ1, with D perhaps matching TRDD2 (6 bases). Germline-derived CDR1 and CDR2 are TSWWSYY and QGS. Trimming pared 2 bases from V and 0 bases from J, leaving 16 bases between. This CDR3 is built from 17 residues. In nucleotides, the CDR3 is TGTGCTCTTGGGGAATCTACCCTTCCCTCGTACACCGATAAACTCATCTTT. It specifies CALGESTLPSYTDKLIF.

This clone turned up a few times. The chain couples TRDV1 to TRDJ1; D might be TRDD3 (10 bases). The CDR3 length is 17 residues. Germline CDR1 and CDR2: TSWWSYY and QGS. Deletions cut 4 bases from V and 2 bases from J, with 20 bases between. CDR3 coding DNA: TGTGCTCTTGGGGGAACCTTCCTACTGGGGGATACCGATAAACTCATCTTT. Residues: CALGGTFLLGDTDKLIF.

The V gene is TRDV1, the J gene TRDJ1, with 11 bases lining up with TRDD3. The CDR3 consists of 24 residues. The J segment lost 0 bases and the V segment lost 0 bases, leaving 24 bases of the junction unmatched. The germline gives CDR1 TSWWSYY, CDR2 QGS. Written as DNA, the CDR3 is TGTGCTCTTGGGGAACTTTTTTTGGGCGGCCTGGGGGATACAGAGAGTATATACACCGATAAACTCATCTTT. Translated: CALGELFLGGLGDTESIYTDKLIF.

This clone turned up a few times. The chain joins TRDV1 to TRDJ1; perhaps TRDD2 as D (5 bases). The CDR3 is 20 amino acids. Trimming stripped 2 bases from V and 1 base from J, with 26 bases between. CDR1 and CDR2 from the germline V gene are TSWWSYY and QGS. The CDR3 region has the DNA TGTGCTCTTGGGGAATTCTTCCGCCCTACGTGGCGGACGGGCACCGATAAACTCATCTTT. The encoded protein is CALGEFFRPTWRTGTDKLIF.

Concerning this clone: A much larger clone lies a single base off, so this may be a read error. This chain joins TRDV2 and TRDJ1; D gene ambiguous. Germline V gene sequence: CDR1 GEAIGNYY, CDR2 EKD. CDR3 size: 9 residues. This CDR3 is CASSDELIF. The CDR3 DNA follows: TGTGCCTCGTCCGATGAACTCATCTTT.

No V gene was called here, but the J gene is TRDJ1. This CDR3 contains 14 residues. CDR3 amino acids: CALGEPSPPDKLIF. The CDR3 coding sequence is TGTGCTCTTGGGGAACCGTCCCCCCCCGATAAACTCATCTTT.

This clone was seen a few times. The genes are TRDV1 and TRDJ1; 7 bases are shared with TRDD2. This CDR3 spans 20 amino acids. Trimming at V came to 1 base and at J to 1 base, leaving 18 bases not matched to a gene. Germline V lookup: CDR1 TSWWSYY, CDR2 QGS. CDR3 DNA sequence: TGTGCTCTTGGGGAACGATTTTATTCCTACGCATCCCACCTCACCGATAAACTCATCTTT. It specifies CALGERFYSYASHLTDKLIF.

The chain has TRDV1 and TRDJ1, with 11 nucleotides matching TRDD3. This CDR3 contains 20 residues. The V gene's germline CDR1 is TSWWSYY and CDR2 QGS. The V segment lost 1 base and the J segment 5 bases; nucleotides outside the gene matches: 18. The CDR3 region has the DNA TGTGCTCTTGGGGAACCTTCCTTCGGCTGGGGGATACCCTTGGATGATAAACTCATCTTT. The encoded protein is CALGEPSFGWGIPLDDKLIF.

This chain joins TRDV2 and TRDJ3; TRDD3 is a possible D gene (5 bases). The CDR3 is 18 amino acids. Germline loops: CDR1 GEAIGNYY, CDR2 EKD. Trimming removed 3 bases at V and 4 bases at J, with 18 bases between. The CDR3 region is CACDVGPIGPWDTRQMFF. The DNA of the CDR3 is TGTGCCTGTGACGTGGGGCCGATTGGGCCTTGGGACACCCGACAGATGTTTTTC.